This T cell receptor (beta chain) was sequenced in a study of persistence of HIV-infected CD4 T cells. In the study overall: CD4+ T cells responding to CMV or HIV-1 Gag were isolated. General study findings and limits: Antigen-responding cells were enriched for degenerate expanded CDR3beta sequences. Rare CMV-responding cells carrying HIV-1 proviruses were not analyzed separately for TCR.

The libraries were made with immunoSEQ version 4 in survey mode. Some clones are missing from TCRdb's copy, which holds only in-frame ones; the method was immunoSEQ multiplex PCR. The sample lists under 40,000 clones, around 82% occurring once. An overlapping HIV-1 Gag peptide pool stimulated these cells at about 0.9 ug/peptide/mL. Memory cells lacking CD40L and CD69 with high CD45RO were sorted. CD4+ T cell counts exceeded 400 cells/uL; CMV serology was positive. Note on this clone: Its antigen remains unidentified.

The CDR3 covers 16 residues. Trimming left V 7 bases short and J 0 bases short, with 21 bases between. Germline V gene data show CDR1 as SQVTM and CDR2 as ANQGSEA. The chain is built from TRBV29-1 and TRBJ1-1, with D possibly being TRBD1 (6 bases). The sequence was collected from an adult woman with HIV who was CMV-seropositive. This sample comprised CD4+ T cells sorted from PBMCs after roughly 17-hour stimulation, obtained from a patient who received antiretroviral therapy. CDR3 residues: CSASGQGGNMNTEAFF. The CDR3 nucleotides are TGCAGCGCTTCGGGACAAGGGGGAAACATGAACACTGAAGCTTTCTTT.